One sample yielded the 28 T cell receptor beta chains listed below, sequenced in a study of beta chain features in type 1 diabetes. Since all of the isolated RNA was reverse transcribed, expressed TCRB transcripts were what got sequenced. Produced via immunoSEQ multiplex PCR; TCRdb's table is partial and in-frame only. Here the sample spans 500,000 to 700,000 clones, 15% to 19% being singletons. Sequencing input: naive CD4+ T cells from blood. The origin of the receptors is a man in his late teens or twenties in good health.

V is TRBV4-2 and J is TRBJ2-7; the D is unclear. V gave up 1 base and J gave up 3 bases, with 10 bases separating them. The CDR3 spans 14 residues. Germline V gene data show CDR1 as LGHNA and CDR2 as YNFKEQ. The CDR3 region is CASSQVHGDYEQYF. The CDR3 DNA sequence: TGTGCCAGCAGCCAAGTCCATGGCGACTACGAGCAGTACTTC.

The V call is TRBV9, the J call TRBJ2-3, with D perhaps TRBD2 (6 bases). Germline-derived CDR1 and CDR2 are SGDLS and YYNGEE. V dropped 7 bases and J dropped 2 bases, with 14 bases sitting between them. CDR3 length: 14 amino acids. Written as DNA, the CDR3 is TGTGCCAGCTCCGGGAGCAATAACACAGATACGCAGTATTTT. Protein sequence: CASSGSNNTDTQYF.

This clone has only a few counts. This rearrangement joins TRBV18 to TRBJ1-1; D uncertain. Trimming removed 0 bases from V and 6 bases from J, with 11 bases in between. The CDR3 length is 14 residues. Germline CDR1 KGHSH, CDR2 LQKENI. For the CDR3, the DNA is TGTGCCAGCTCACCACCGGCCACACGGTCTGAAGCTTTCTTT. The encoded protein is CASSPPATRSEAFF.

V gene TRBV10-3 combines with J gene TRBJ2-7; TRBD2 is a possible D gene (6 bases). Looked up from germline, CDR1 is ENHRY and CDR2 is SYGVKD. The CDR3 is made up of 13 amino acids. V was pared by 2 bases and J by 2 bases, with 7 bases between. The DNA of the CDR3 is TGTGCCATCAGTGAGAGGAGGGCCTACGAGCAGTACTTC. Residues: CAISERRAYEQYF.

This sequence joins TRBV30 and TRBJ2-5; TRBD2 agrees at 9 bases. The CDR3 is 15 amino acids. Germline CDR1 reads GTSNPN; CDR2 reads SVGIG (reference sequence). J lost 5 bases, V lost 3 bases, and 10 bases had no gene match. CDR3 in amino acids: CAWRKWAGGLETQYF. The DNA of the CDR3 is TGTGCCTGGAGAAAGTGGGCGGGGGGGTTGGAGACCCAGTACTTC.

This clone was observed a few times. The V and J genes are TRBV7-9 and TRBJ2-7, with TRBD1 matching over 10 bases. From germline, CDR1 is SEHNR and CDR2 FQNEAQ (reference sequence). The CDR3 length is 17 residues. V dropped 10 bases and J dropped 7; count of bases not matched to a gene: 22. The CDR3 loop reads CAIQMGRWDRGSREQYF. CDR3 DNA: TGTGCCATCCAAATGGGGCGATGGGACAGGGGATCGCGGGAGCAGTACTTC. The full variable domain, with the rest looked up from reference TRBV7-9 and TRBJ2-7, is DTGVSQNPRHKITKRGQNVTFRCDPISEHNRLYWYRQTLGQGPEFLTYFQNEAQLEKSRLLSDRFSAERPKGSFSTLEIQRTEQGDSAMYLCAIQMGRWDRGSREQYFGPGTRLTVT.

This clone was detected only a few times. The CDR3: CSVDGTSGIPYNEQFF. CDR3 DNA sequence: TGCAGCGTTGACGGGACTAGCGGGATTCCCTACAATGAGCAGTTCTTC. This sequence joins TRBV29-1 and TRBJ2-1; 13 positions match TRBD2. CDR3 length: 16 amino acids. From germline, CDR1 is SQVTM and CDR2 ANQGSEA. V dropped 3 bases and J dropped 2; count of bases not matched to a gene: 4.

The chain uses TRBV25-1 and TRBJ1-3; 8 bases are a match to TRBD1. V gave up 5 bases and J gave up 6 bases; unmatched junction bases: 6. Germline assignment: CDR1 MGHDK and CDR2 SYGVNS. This CDR3 spans 14 amino acids. CDR3 sequence reads: CASSPGQGANTIYF. The DNA for the CDR3 is TGTGCCAGCAGTCCCGGACAGGGAGCAAACACCATATATTTT.

This clone was counted a few times. Other DNA sequences in this sample translate to the same CDR3. The genes are TRBV20-1 and TRBJ2-1; the D is unclear. V was shortened by 3 bases and J by 5 bases, with 5 bases between the two germline ends. The germline CDR1 and CDR2 sequences are DFQATT and SNEGSKA (reference sequence). This CDR3 has 11 residues. CDR3 bases: TGCAGTGCTAGGGGTGACAATGAGCAGTTCTTC. It encodes CSARGDNEQFF.

The rearrangement links TRBV6-1 to TRBJ2-1; no firm D call. Trimming took off 10 bases at V and 4 bases at J, with 14 bases between the two ends. Germline-derived CDR1 and CDR2 are MNHNS and SASEGT. The length of the CDR3 is 13 residues. The CDR3 reads CAIYSIPYNEQFF. In DNA form, the CDR3 reads TGTGCCATCTACTCGATACCTTACAATGAGCAGTTCTTC.

This clone was counted a few times. V is TRBV27 and J is TRBJ2-7; no firm D call. The CDR3 has 15 residues. Germline CDR1 MNHEY, CDR2 SMNVEV (reference sequence). Trimming took 6 bases from V and 1 from J, leaving 16 bases between them. The CDR3 bases are TGTGCCAGCAGCCCCGGACGGTCAGGATCCTACGAGCAGTACTTC. Its translation is CASSPGRSGSYEQYF.

The gene calls are TRBV30 and TRBJ1-5, with D perhaps TRBD1 (5 bases). The CDR3 contains 15 residues. The germline V gene has CDR1 GTSNPN and CDR2 SVGIG (reference sequence). The germline V and J ends were trimmed by 3 bases and 3 bases, with 15 bases remaining between them. DNA of the CDR3: TGTGCCTGGAGCCTCTCCCAGGGCCTCAATCAGCCCCAGCATTTT. Encoded protein: CAWSLSQGLNQPQHF.

Only a few counts were recorded for this clone. The rearrangement uses TRBV28 and TRBJ2-1; TRBD2 matches 11 bases. Trimming cost V 7 bases and J 7 bases; bases outside gene matches: 12. The germline gives CDR1 MDHEN, CDR2 SYDVKM. The CDR3 is made up of 16 amino acids. CDR3 DNA: TGTGCCAGCACCCCTCGAACAACTAGCGGGAGAAATGAGCAGTTCTTC. Residues: CASTPRTTSGRNEQFF.

The rearrangement uses TRBV19 and TRBJ2-2; unclear D gene. Trimming cost V 3 bases and J 3 bases, with 5 bases left between them. This CDR3 is 13 amino acids long. Germline CDR1 LNHDA, CDR2 SQIVND (reference sequence). This CDR3 reads CASSMGYTGELFF. In DNA form, the CDR3 reads TGTGCCAGTAGTATGGGATACACCGGGGAGCTGTTTTTT.

This clone was seen more than once but under ten times. CDR3 nucleotides: TGTGCCAGCAGCTTAGATCCGGGCGGGCACTATGGCTACACCTTC. Amino acid sequence: CASSLDPGGHYGYTF. This sequence joins TRBV7-2 and TRBJ1-2; no definite D call. The CDR3 loop spans 15 amino acids. V gave up 1 base and J gave up 3 bases, with 12 bases separating them. CDR1 is SGHTA, CDR2 FQGNSA, per germline.

The chain links TRBV29-1 to TRBJ1-1, with D unclear. Germline values: CDR1 SQVTM, CDR2 ANQGSEA. The CDR3 contains 12 residues. Trimming took 7 bases from V and 5 from J, leaving 14 bases between them. The CDR3 loop is CSAAHDRTEAFF. The CDR3 region has the DNA TGCAGCGCTGCCCATGACCGGACTGAAGCTTTCTTT.

This sequence joins TRBV19 and TRBJ1-3; 7 bases line up with TRBD1. V lost 6 bases, J lost 0 bases, and 8 bases stayed unmatched. This CDR3 spans 16 amino acids. CDR1 and CDR2 (germline): LNHDA, SQIVND (reference sequence). The CDR3 is CASRTTGDSSGNTIYF. The CDR3 DNA follows: TGTGCCAGTAGGACAACCGGGGACAGCTCTGGAAACACCATATATTTT.

In its sample, this clone was seen a few times. The rearrangement uses TRBV9 and TRBJ2-3; 8 positions match TRBD2. This CDR3 is 17 amino acids long. Germline-derived CDR1 and CDR2 are SGDLS and YYNGEE. V trimming: 4 bases; J trimming: 0 bases; junction bases outside the gene matches: 10. This CDR3 reads CASSPLAGLASTDTQYF. CDR3 coding DNA: TGTGCCAGCAGCCCTCTAGCGGGCCTGGCTAGCACAGATACGCAGTATTTT. The full variable domain, completed using reference TRBV9 and TRBJ2-3, is DSGVTQTPKHLITATGQRVTLRCSPRSGDLSVYWYQQSLDQGLQFLIQYYNGEERAKGNILERFSAQQFPDLHSELNLSSLELGDSALYFCASSPLAGLASTDTQYFGPGTRLTVL.

This clone was seen more than once but under ten times. This chain connects TRBV2 to TRBJ2-7; 7 positions match TRBD1. With V trimmed by 6 bases and J by 2 bases, 10 bases remained unmatched. The CDR3 length is 15 residues. Germline CDR1 reads SNHLY; CDR2 reads FYNNEI. The CDR3: CASSPDRQGTYEQYF. Here the CDR3 DNA reads TGTGCCAGCAGCCCCGATCGACAGGGTACCTACGAGCAGTACTTC.

This clone was picked up many times. V gene TRBV7-9 combines with J gene TRBJ2-6, with a possible D match to TRBD2 (7 bases). Germline V CDR1 and CDR2: SEHNR, FQNEAQ (reference sequence). The ends were cut back, 8 bases at V and 2 bases at J, with 10 bases in the middle. The CDR3 length is 14 residues. The CDR3 bases are TGTGCCAGCCCGGGGGGCCCTGGGGCCAACGTCCTGACTTTC. This codes for CASPGGPGANVLTF.

The chain couples TRBV19 to TRBJ2-6; D is ambiguous. The CDR3 contains 12 residues. The ends were cut back, 10 bases at V and 4 bases at J, with 8 bases in the middle. CDR1 and CDR2 from the germline V gene are LNHDA and SQIVND (reference sequence). The CDR3 region has the DNA TGTGCCACCTTTGCGGGGGCCAACGTCCTGACTTTC. It codes for CATFAGANVLTF.

This sequence joins TRBV14 and TRBJ2-2, with D perhaps being TRBD1 or TRBD2 (5 bases each). The germline CDR1 and CDR2 sequences are SGHDN and FVKESK. The CDR3 is 12 residues long. The germline V and J ends were trimmed by 6 bases and 3 bases, with 5 bases remaining between them. CDR3 DNA: TGTGCCAGCAGGGGGGACACCGGGGAGCTGTTTTTT. Its protein is CASRGDTGELFF.

A few counts support this clone. The chain joins TRBV4-1 to TRBJ1-3; D perhaps matches TRBD1 (5 bases). Deletions cut 0 bases from V and 0 bases from J, with 9 bases between. The CDR3 has 16 amino acids. Germline assignment: CDR1 MGHRA and CDR2 YSYEKL. The CDR3 is CASSQEGQASGNTIYF. CDR3 DNA: TGCGCCAGCAGCCAAGAGGGGCAGGCCTCTGGAAACACCATATATTTT.

This clone was detected a few times. The chain combines TRBV7-9 with TRBJ2-7; TRBD1 might be the D (5 bases). Trimming shortened V by 1 base and J by 3 bases, and 13 bases separated the two germline ends. CDR3 size: 15 residues. CDR1 SEHNR and CDR2 FQNEAQ come from the germline V gene (reference sequence). CDR3: CASSLVQGRFYEQYF. The CDR3 region has the DNA TGTGCCAGCAGCTTAGTCCAGGGTAGGTTCTACGAGCAGTACTTC.

The rearrangement links TRBV11-2 to TRBJ2-5; 7 bases fit TRBD1. The V gene end was trimmed by 5 bases and the J gene end by 5 bases; junction bases not matched to a gene: 5. Germline V gene lookup returns CDR1 SGHAT and CDR2 FQNNGV. The CDR3 is 13 amino acids. CDR3 in DNA: TGTGCCAGCAGCCCGACAGGGTGGGAGACCCAGTACTTC. As protein: CASSPTGWETQYF.

In its sample, this clone was seen a few times. V gene TRBV19 combines with J gene TRBJ1-1, with D unresolved. From germline, CDR1 is LNHDA and CDR2 SQIVND (reference sequence). The CDR3 loop spans 17 amino acids. Trimming pared 3 bases from V and 3 bases from J, leaving 20 bases between. The CDR3 reads CASSIYAGRQIYTEAFF. In DNA form, the CDR3 reads TGTGCCAGTAGTATTTATGCGGGTCGTCAGATATACACTGAAGCTTTCTTT.

This clone was seen a handful of times. The rearrangement joins TRBV5-1 to TRBJ2-2; 7 nucleotides align to TRBD2. The CDR3 totals 16 residues. J was trimmed by 3 bases and V by 0 bases; bases with no gene match: 5. Germline CDR1 and CDR2: SGHRS and YFSETQ. CDR3 sequence reads: CASSLGASGDTGELFF. In nucleotides, the CDR3 is TGCGCCAGCAGCTTGGGGGCTAGCGGTGACACCGGGGAGCTGTTTTTT.

The chain uses TRBV9 and TRBJ2-1; D is unresolved. The germline CDR1 and CDR2 sequences are SGDLS and YYNGEE. This CDR3 is 16 amino acids long. The V gene lost 0 bases and the J gene lost 0 bases, with 10 bases spanning the gap. The CDR3 DNA is TGTGCCAGCAGCGTAGCTCCGGCAAGCTCCTACAATGAGCAGTTCTTC. Translating gives CASSVAPASSYNEQFF. Combining the CDR3 with reference TRBV9 and TRBJ2-1 gives the whole variable domain DSGVTQTPKHLITATGQRVTLRCSPRSGDLSVYWYQQSLDQGLQFLIQYYNGEERAKGNILERFSAQQFPDLHSELNLSSLELGDSALYFCASSVAPASSYNEQFFGPGTRLTVL.